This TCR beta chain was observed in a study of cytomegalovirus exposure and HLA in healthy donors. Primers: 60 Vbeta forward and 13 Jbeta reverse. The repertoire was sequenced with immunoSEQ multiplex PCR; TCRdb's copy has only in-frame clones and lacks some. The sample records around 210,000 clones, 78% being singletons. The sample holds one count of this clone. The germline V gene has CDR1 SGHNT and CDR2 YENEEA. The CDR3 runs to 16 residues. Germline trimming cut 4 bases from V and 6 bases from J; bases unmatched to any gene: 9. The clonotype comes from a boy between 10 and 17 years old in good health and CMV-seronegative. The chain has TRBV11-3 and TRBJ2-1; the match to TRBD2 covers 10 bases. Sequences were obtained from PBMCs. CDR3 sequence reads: CASSSVESGGGNEQFF. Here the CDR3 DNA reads TGTGCCAGCAGCTCGGTCGAGAGCGGGGGGGGCAATGAGCAGTTCTTC.